This T cell receptor (beta chain) was identified in a study of technical replicates of blood from a few donors. Produced via immunoSEQ multiplex PCR; TCRdb's table is partial and in-frame only. The sample lists 60,000 or so clones; more than 95% were seen once. The CDR3 loop spans 14 amino acids. CDR1 is SGHRS, CDR2 YFSETQ, per germline. The ends were cut back, 1 base at V and 3 bases at J, with 11 bases in the middle. The sample consisted of T cells isolated from PBMCs. This sequence originates from a human donor in good health. V gene TRBV5-1 combines with J gene TRBJ2-7, with D possibly matching TRBD2 (5 bases). The CDR3 region has the DNA TGCGCCAGCAGCTTGTGGCATAGCGTCTACGAGCAGTACTTC. Its translation: CASSLWHSVYEQYF.